This TCR beta chain was observed in a study of cytomegalovirus exposure and HLA in healthy donors. Use of 60 Vbeta and 13 Jbeta primers characterized the PCR. Data came from immunoSEQ multiplex PCR; TCRdb stores just in-frame clones and leaves some out. In the table there are under 200,000 clones, around 80% of which are singletons. On this clone itself: The antigen is not known.

General study points: A cluster of highly shared sequence variants was likely a sequencing artifact. There were a few CMV-associated chains whose specificity for CMV antigens was confirmed in vitro. Being indistinguishable, some V segments were excluded, TRBV6-2 and TRBV6-3 among them. Segments of the TCR beta V type were, in most cases, productive about 87% or about 30% of the time in an earlier analysis.

Per the germline V gene, CDR1 is SGHRS and CDR2 is YFSETQ. Trimming pared 0 bases from V and 1 base from J, leaving 8 bases between. The CDR3 spans 14 residues. This TCR was sampled from a human donor in good health. This chain connects TRBV5-1 to TRBJ2-7; D unclear. The specimen was PBMCs. CDR3 protein: CASSLGDTSYEQYF. As DNA, the CDR3 is TGCGCCAGCAGCTTGGGAGACACGTCCTACGAGCAGTACTTC.